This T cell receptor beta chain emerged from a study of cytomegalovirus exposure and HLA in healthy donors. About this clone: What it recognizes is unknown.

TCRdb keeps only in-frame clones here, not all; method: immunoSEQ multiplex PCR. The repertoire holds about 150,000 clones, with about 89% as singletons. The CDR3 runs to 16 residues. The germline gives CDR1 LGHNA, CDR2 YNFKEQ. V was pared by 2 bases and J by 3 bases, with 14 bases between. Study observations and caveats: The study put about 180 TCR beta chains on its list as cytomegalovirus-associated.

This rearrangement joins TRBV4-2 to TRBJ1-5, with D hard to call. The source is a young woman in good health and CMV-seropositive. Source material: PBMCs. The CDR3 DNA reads TGTGCCAGCAGCCAATTACTGACTGCTGCCAATCAGCCCCAGCATTTT. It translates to CASSQLLTAANQPQHF.